This T cell receptor (beta chain) was captured by sequencing in a study of radiotherapy plus CTLA-4 blockade in lung cancer listed by TCRdb under 2018. Looking at the study overall: Among enrolled patients, around 20% had an objective response and approximately 30% reached disease control. The paper's findings and limits, for the study overall: The strongest predictors of response, as reported, were early dynamic changes in blood T cell clones along with a rise in serum interferon-beta after radiation. TCR clones derived from tumors expanded in peripheral blood after treatment with radiotherapy and ipilimumab.

Focal radiation therapy combined with CTLA-4 blockade (ipilimumab) was tested in patients with chemo-refractory metastatic non-small-cell lung cancer. The CDR3 covers 14 residues, taking in both the cysteine and the phenylalanine. Of all the DNA, just the CDR3 is kept, 42 bases in frame from base 1. The germline V gene gives CDR1 as SGHTA and CDR2 as FQGNSA. The V end loses 2 bases and the J end loses 6 bases, and a stretch of 10 bases separates them. In regard to this clone: No antigen is known for it. No quality values exist for individual bases; no much larger clone is one base distant.

The receptor library was made with the immunoSEQ multiplex PCR assay. The immuneACCESS repertoire file appears here via TCRdb, limited to in-frame rearrangements. These files lack a portion of the clones; in checked studies, under half of the deficit traces to unresolved V genes, and the cause of the others is not known. Here the sample has 51,000 or so clones; approximately 91% occur a single time. The ten largest clones capture 6.5% to 9% of the sample. The material was peripheral blood, obtained from a patient treated with radiotherapy plus ipilimumab. The TCR comes from a human donor with non-small cell lung cancer whose response to radiotherapy plus ipilimumab could not be evaluated. The sequence is built from TRBV7-2 and TRBJ2-2, with the D gene not clear enough to name. In nucleotide form, the sequence is TGTGCCAGCAGCTTACCGTCCCCCCCCGGGGAGCTGTTTTTT. It specifies CASSLPSPPGELFF.